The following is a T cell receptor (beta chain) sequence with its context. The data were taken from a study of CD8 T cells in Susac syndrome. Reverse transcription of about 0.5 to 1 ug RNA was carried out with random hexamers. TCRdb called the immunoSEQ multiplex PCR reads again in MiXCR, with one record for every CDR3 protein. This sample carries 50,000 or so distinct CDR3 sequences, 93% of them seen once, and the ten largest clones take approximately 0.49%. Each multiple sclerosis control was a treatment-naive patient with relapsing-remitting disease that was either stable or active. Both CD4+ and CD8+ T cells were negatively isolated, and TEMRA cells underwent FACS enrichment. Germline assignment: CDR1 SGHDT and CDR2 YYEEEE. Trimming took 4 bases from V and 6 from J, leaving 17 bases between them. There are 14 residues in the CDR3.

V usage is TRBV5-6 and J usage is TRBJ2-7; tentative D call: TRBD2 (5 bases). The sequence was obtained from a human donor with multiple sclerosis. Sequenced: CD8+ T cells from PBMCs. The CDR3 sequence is CASSPSLGGGEQYF. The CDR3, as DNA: TGTGCCAGCAGCCCTTCCCTAGGTGGAGGCGAGCAGTACTTC.